The source of this TCR beta chain is a study of blood T cells in healthy people across ages. For the second PCR, which ran for roughly 6 to 11 cycles, a sample-barcoded 5' primer and a J-beta primer mix were used. Using its own MiXCR run on the 5' RACE reads, TCRdb lists one record per CDR3 protein. Here the sample spans about 1 million distinct CDR3 sequences, more than 40% being singletons. Trimming took off 5 bases at V and 0 bases at J, with 9 bases between the two ends. Germline CDR1 reads SGHAT; CDR2 reads FQNNGV. This CDR3 comprises 14 residues. This clonotype turned up a few times. The source of this sequence is a woman in her fifties or sixties in good health. Sequencing was done on a sample of blood. The chain combines TRBV11-2 with TRBJ2-3; D ambiguous. Here the CDR3 reads CASSPILSTDTQYF. CDR3 in DNA: TGTGCCAGCAGCCCGATACTCAGCACAGATACGCAGTATTTT.